The rows below give T cell receptor beta chains drawn from one sample of a study of T cell responses to AZD1222 COVID-19 vaccine. Sequenced by immunoSEQ multiplex PCR; TCRdb stores in-frame clones only, minus some. This table holds under 150,000 clones, 80% to 95% found once. The sequencing used peripheral blood, collected 28 days after the second AZD1222 dose. The receptors come from an adult who received the AZD1222 COVID-19 vaccine. Both conserved end residues are part of each CDR3. The D gene is left open where the match is weak. Clone size, where shown, is once, few, many, or a class for clones that have expanded.

-	TRBJ1-1	TRBV27	-	CASSLTSGFYTEAFF	TGTGCCAGCAGTCTAACGTCAGGGTTCTACACTGAAGCTTTCTTT
-	TRBJ2-6	TRBV27	-	CASSFFGANVLTF	TGTGCCAGCAGTTTTTTTGGGGCCAACGTCCTGACTTTC
-	TRBJ2-1	TRBV28	-	CASSQGGRINEQFF	TGTGCCAGCAGCCAAGGGGGGCGGATCAATGAGCAGTTCTTC
-	TRBJ2-7	TRBV5-1	-	CASSLVEGLGEQYF	TGCGCCAGCAGCTTGGTTGAGGGATTGGGCGAGCAGTACTTC
once	TRBJ2-2	TRBV7-9	-	CASSRNLAAGELFF	TGTGCCAGCAGCCGAAATTTAGCGGCCGGGGAGCTGTTTTTT
-	TRBJ1-2	TRBV7-6	-	CASSLSPAYGYTF	TGTGCCAGCAGCTTAAGTCCTGCCTATGGCTACACCTTC
once	TRBJ2-7	TRBV27	TRBD1	CASSLSGQGPYEQYF	TGTGCCAGCAGTCTTTCGGGACAGGGCCCCTACGAGCAGTACTTC
-	TRBJ2-5	TRBV28	-	CASSYPGGGKTQYF	TGTGCCAGCAGTTACCCAGGGGGAGGGAAGACCCAGTACTTC
-	TRBJ1-3	TRBV11-2	-	CASTPGEGSTIYF	TGTGCCAGCACCCCGGGAGAGGGCAGCACCATATATTTT
-	TRBJ2-1	TRBV11-2	-	CASSLSRELYNEQFF	TGTGCCAGCAGCTTATCCCGGGAGCTCTACAATGAGCAGTTCTTC